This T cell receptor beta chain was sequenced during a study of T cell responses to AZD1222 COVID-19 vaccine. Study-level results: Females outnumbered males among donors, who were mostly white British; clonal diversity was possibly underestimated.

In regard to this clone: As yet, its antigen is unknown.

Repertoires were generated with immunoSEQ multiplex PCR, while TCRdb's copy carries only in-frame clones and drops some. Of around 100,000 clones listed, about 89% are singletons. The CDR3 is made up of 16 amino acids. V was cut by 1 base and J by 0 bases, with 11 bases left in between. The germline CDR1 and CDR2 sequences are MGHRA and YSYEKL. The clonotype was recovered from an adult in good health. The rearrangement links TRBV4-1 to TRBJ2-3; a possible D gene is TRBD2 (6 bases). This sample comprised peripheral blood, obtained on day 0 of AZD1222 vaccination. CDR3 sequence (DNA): TGCGCCAGCAGCCAAGTAGTGGGGGGAAGCACAGATACGCAGTATTTT. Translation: CASSQVVGGSTDTQYF.